These 27 T cell receptor beta chains share one sample of origin, sequenced in a study of OX40 agonist ivuxolimab in advanced cancers. The table came from immunoSEQ multiplex PCR; TCRdb's copy has only in-frame clones and leaves some out. The table lists some 52,000 clones, 85% to 95% of them singletons, with roughly 12% in the top ten. This specimen was CD4+ or CD8+ T cells sorted from blood, taken in a trial of the OX40 agonist ivuxolimab. These receptors were taken from an adult with an advanced solid tumor such as melanoma, head and neck, liver or kidney cancer.

The V and J genes are TRBV5-4 and TRBJ2-7; no definite D call. Between the trimmed V and J ends, which lost 0 bases and 6 bases, there was a span of 13 bases. CDR1 is SGHNT, CDR2 YYREEE, per germline (reference sequence). CDR3 length: 14 amino acids. CDR3 region: CASSLEVGSVEQYF. As DNA, the CDR3 is TGTGCCAGCAGCTTGGAAGTAGGTTCAGTCGAGCAGTACTTC.

The chain is built from TRBV4-1 and TRBJ1-1; D gene unclear. V shed 4 bases and J shed 0 bases, with 9 bases lying between them. This CDR3 region has 14 residues. Per the germline V gene, CDR1 is MGHRA and CDR2 is YSYEKL. The CDR3 loop reads CASSPDRLNTEAFF. The DNA of the CDR3 is TGCGCCAGCAGCCCAGACCGGTTGAACACTGAAGCTTTCTTT.

V usage is TRBV27 and J usage is TRBJ2-3; 9 bases are a match to TRBD2. J gave up 6 bases and V 6 bases, and 13 bases lay outside the gene matches. This CDR3 has 16 residues. CDR1 is MNHEY and CDR2 is SMNVEV in the germline V gene (reference sequence). CDR3 sequence reads: CASRHGGRAKEDTQYF. The CDR3, as DNA: TGTGCCAGCAGGCATGGCGGGAGGGCCAAAGAGGATACGCAGTATTTT.

J is TRBJ1-2 and V is TRBV19; no clear D gene. With 10 bases removed from V and 3 bases from J, the gap between germline ends came to 15 bases. The germline V gene encodes CDR1 LNHDA and CDR2 SQIVND (reference sequence). This CDR3 is 13 amino acids long. The CDR3 reads CATSDSAYYGYTF. CDR3 nucleotide sequence: TGTGCCACCTCCGATTCTGCATACTATGGCTACACCTTC.

The V and J genes are TRBV29-1 and TRBJ1-4; D gene unclear. The CDR3 extends over 13 amino acids. Germline CDR1 is SQVTM and CDR2 is ANQGSEA. Deletions cut 6 bases from V and 8 bases from J, with 16 bases between. CDR3: CSVWIPEGEKLFF. The CDR3 coding sequence is TGCAGCGTATGGATCCCCGAAGGGGAAAAACTGTTTTTT.

This chain uses TRBV25-1 with TRBJ2-5, with TRBD1 matching 9 bases. TRBJ2-7 matches the DNA end more closely, so the J call is doubtful. The CDR3 has 16 amino acids. CDR1 is MGHDK, CDR2 SYGVNS, per germline. The CDR3 region has the DNA TGTGCCAGCAGTTCGATTTGGGGACAGGGATCGTCCGAGCAGTACTTC. Translating gives CASSSIWGQGSSEQYF.

This clone was recorded once. The chain joins TRBV19 to TRBJ1-1; unclear D gene. The germline CDR1 and CDR2 sequences are LNHDA and SQIVND (reference sequence). The CDR3 has 14 residues. V lost 7 bases, J lost 4 bases, and 16 bases lay in between. The CDR3 loop reads CASTPGIKTTEAFF. Here the CDR3 DNA reads TGTGCCAGTACCCCGGGCATTAAGACCACTGAAGCTTTCTTT.

CDR3 sequence reads: CASSAGLGNQPQHF. The DNA for the CDR3 is TGTGCCAGCAGTGCCGGCCTGGGGAATCAGCCCCAGCATTTT. The chain uses TRBV2 and TRBJ1-5; D is unresolved. V was clipped by 4 bases and J by 4 bases, with 11 bases between them. CDR1 and CDR2 from the germline V gene are SNHLY and FYNNEI. The CDR3 spans 14 residues.

The chain is built from TRBV2 and TRBJ2-4; 11 nucleotides match TRBD1. Germline CDR1 and CDR2: SNHLY and FYNNEI. The ends lost 7 bases at V and 7 bases at J; junction bases unmatched: 3. This CDR3 has 13 amino acids. CDR3 sequence reads: CASTGQGANIQYF. The DNA of the CDR3 is TGTGCCAGCACTGGACAGGGGGCTAACATTCAGTACTTC.

This rearrangement joins TRBV6-1 to TRBJ2-3; D is possibly TRBD2 (5 bases). The V gene lost 2 bases and the J gene lost 1 base, with 10 bases spanning the gap. The CDR3 has 15 residues. CDR1 and CDR2 (germline): MNHNS, SASEGT. The CDR3 spells CASSESARGTDTQYF. CDR3 in DNA: TGTGCCAGCAGTGAATCAGCGAGGGGCACAGATACGCAGTATTTT.

The chain employs TRBV7-9 and TRBJ2-1; 10 bases line up with TRBD2. Germline values: CDR1 SEHNR, CDR2 FQNEAQ (reference sequence). The V gene end was trimmed by 5 bases and the J gene end by 8 bases; junction bases not matched to a gene: 9. This CDR3 region has 15 residues. The CDR3 DNA reads TGTGCCAGCAGCCCCCCAGGAGCGGGAGGGCATGAGCAGTTCTTC. As protein: CASSPPGAGGHEQFF. The whole variable domain, filled in from reference TRBV7-9 and TRBJ2-1, reads DTGVSQNPRHKITKRGQNVTFRCDPISEHNRLYWYRQTLGQGPEFLTYFQNEAQLEKSRLLSDRFSAERPKGSFSTLEIQRTEQGDSAMYLCASSPPGAGGHEQFFGPGTRLTVL.

The chain is built from TRBV10-3 and TRBJ1-2; 8 bases are shared with TRBD1. V dropped 7 bases and J dropped 3; count of bases not matched to a gene: 4. Germline CDR1 ENHRY, CDR2 SYGVKD. This CDR3 has 13 amino acids. CDR3: CAITKDRDYGYTF. The DNA of the CDR3 is TGTGCCATCACCAAGGACAGGGACTATGGCTACACCTTC.

This clone has a single count. The gene calls are TRBV27 and TRBJ2-2; 7 bases align to TRBD1. Losses at the gene ends were 3 bases for V and 5 bases for J; bases not matched to a gene: 9. The germline V gene has CDR1 MNHEY and CDR2 SMNVEV (reference sequence). The CDR3 has 16 residues. CDR3 region: CASSFMERQGTGELFF. The CDR3 bases are TGTGCCAGCAGTTTTATGGAGAGACAGGGTACCGGGGAGCTGTTTTTT.

CDR3 sequence reads: CASSLYQSGNQPQHF. The CDR3 region has the DNA TGTGCCAGCAGTTTATACCAATCGGGGAATCAGCCCCAGCATTTT. J is TRBJ1-5 and V is TRBV28; D not certain. Germline V lookup: CDR1 MDHEN, CDR2 SYDVKM. V lost 1 base, J lost 4 bases, and 11 bases lay in between. The CDR3 has 15 residues. The full variable domain, its missing parts supplied by reference TRBV28 and TRBJ1-5, is DVKVTQSSRYLVKRTGEKVFLECVQDMDHENMFWYRQDPGLGLRLIYFSYDVKMKEKGDIPEGYSVSREKKERFSLILESASTNQTSMYLCASSLYQSGNQPQHFGDGTRLSIL.

The J gene is TRBJ2-5, the V gene TRBV5-8; the D gene is possibly TRBD2 (5 bases). With the DNA end fitting TRBJ2-7 better, the J assignment may be wrong. CDR3 length: 11 amino acids. Germline V gives CDR1 SGHTS, CDR2 YDEGEE. The CDR3 loop is CASSPGGEQYF. The CDR3 DNA reads TGTGCCAGCAGCCCCGGAGGCGAGCAGTACTTC.

The chain recombines TRBV29-1 with TRBJ1-2, with D possibly matching TRBD1 (6 bases). The CDR3 contains 13 residues. The germline gives CDR1 SQVTM, CDR2 ANQGSEA. The ends were cut back, 7 bases at V and 0 bases at J, with 12 bases in the middle. The CDR3 region is CSDRDTANYGYTF. The CDR3 nucleotides read TGCAGCGACCGGGACACCGCTAACTATGGCTACACCTTC. The full variable domain, its missing parts supplied by reference TRBV29-1 and TRBJ1-2, is SAVISQKPSRDICQRGTSLTIQCQVDSQVTMMFWYRQQPGQSLTLIATANQGSEATYESGFVIDKFPISRPNLTFSTLTVSNMSPEDSSIYLCSDRDTANYGYTFGSGTRLTVV.

J is TRBJ2-7 and V is TRBV4-1; the match to TRBD2 covers 14 bases. Germline loops: CDR1 MGHRA, CDR2 YSYEKL. The CDR3 has 16 amino acids. V was pared by 4 bases and J by 7 bases, with 9 bases of the junction left unmatched. CDR3 bases: TGCGCCAGCAGCCCGAGACTAGCGGGAGGGCCGGGGGAGCAGTACTTC. The encoded protein is CASSPRLAGGPGEQYF.

The chain combines TRBV9 with TRBJ1-4; D uncertain. The CDR3 totals 16 residues. Trimming pared 4 bases from V and 0 bases from J, leaving 13 bases between. Germline values: CDR1 SGDLS, CDR2 YYNGEE. This CDR3 reads CASSPDPSPTNEKLFF. The DNA for the CDR3 is TGTGCCAGCAGCCCGGACCCCAGTCCAACTAATGAAAAACTGTTTTTT.

The J gene is TRBJ1-1, the V gene TRBV6-6; D might be TRBD1 (6 bases). V lost 5 bases, J lost 5 bases, and 15 bases lay in between. Germline assignment: CDR1 MNHNY and CDR2 SVGAGI (reference sequence). The CDR3 is 14 residues long. CDR3 in DNA: TGTGCCAGCAGTCCATTGAGGGGGAGGACTGAAGCTTTCTTT. This encodes CASSPLRGRTEAFF.

The chain uses TRBV25-1 and TRBJ1-4; D is possibly TRBD1 (5 bases). Germline CDR1 MGHDK, CDR2 SYGVNS. This CDR3 has 16 amino acids. Trimming left V 1 base short and J 8 bases short, with 17 bases between. Written as DNA, the CDR3 is TGTGCCAGCAGTGAATCTGGCGGGGGGAGAGGCGAAAAACTGTTTTTT. The encoded protein is CASSESGGGRGEKLFF.

The chain combines TRBV5-1 with TRBJ2-1; D is perhaps TRBD1 (8 bases). The germline V and J ends were trimmed by 2 bases and 6 bases, with 18 bases remaining between them. Germline loops: CDR1 SGHRS, CDR2 YFSETQ. There are 16 residues in the CDR3. Here the CDR3 reads CASSFGQGGSLNEQFF. CDR3 nucleotide sequence: TGCGCCAGCAGCTTCGGACAGGGAGGGAGTCTCAATGAGCAGTTCTTC.

This sequence joins TRBV10-3 and TRBJ2-7; weak D call: TRBD2 (5 bases). Germline V CDR1 and CDR2: ENHRY, SYGVKD. The CDR3 is 16 residues long. Deletions cut 6 bases from V and 2 bases from J, with 20 bases between. The CDR3 sequence is CAIRDSQERPAYEQYF. The CDR3 region has the DNA TGTGCCATCAGGGACTCGCAGGAACGGCCGGCCTACGAGCAGTACTTC.

The genes are TRBV11-2 and TRBJ1-3, with D uncertain. This CDR3 spans 15 amino acids. Trimming took 0 bases from V and 4 from J, leaving 10 bases between them. Germline CDR1 SGHAT, CDR2 FQNNGV. The CDR3 spells CASSLDSPPGNTIYF. In DNA, the CDR3 is TGTGCCAGCAGCTTAGATTCTCCCCCCGGAAACACCATATATTTT.

This chain connects TRBV11-2 to TRBJ1-1; possible D gene TRBD1, 6 bases. Trimming stripped 4 bases from V and 6 bases from J, with 9 bases between. CDR3 length: 12 amino acids. Germline assignment: CDR1 SGHAT and CDR2 FQNNGV. The CDR3 protein is CASSSRTAEAFF. Here the CDR3 DNA reads TGTGCCAGCAGCTCCAGGACAGCTGAAGCTTTCTTT.

V is TRBV27 and J is TRBJ2-1; D may be TRBD2 (5 bases). The V end was cut by 8 bases, the J end by 0 bases, with 8 bases between. CDR1 MNHEY and CDR2 SMNVEV come from the germline V gene (reference sequence). The CDR3 length is 13 residues. The CDR3 spells CASQRSSYNEQFF. The CDR3 DNA is TGTGCCAGCCAGCGGTCCTCCTACAATGAGCAGTTCTTC.

The chain is built from TRBV2 and TRBJ2-2; 7 nucleotides match TRBD2. From germline, CDR1 is SNHLY and CDR2 FYNNEI. Unmatched junction bases numbered 5, after V lost 0 bases and J lost 4 bases. CDR3 size: 16 residues. The CDR3 nucleotides read TGTGCCAGCAGTGAAGCTGCGGGAGCGTTCACCGGGGAGCTGTTTTTT. The encoded protein is CASSEAAGAFTGELFF.

The chain recombines TRBV10-3 with TRBJ1-3; D uncertain. CDR3 length equals 12 residues. CDR1 and CDR2 (germline): ENHRY, SYGVKD. V lost 9 bases and J lost 4, with 10 bases in between. The CDR3 DNA sequence: TGTGCCATTCTCGGCAGGGGAAACACCATATATTTT. Encoded protein: CAILGRGNTIYF.